The sequence of this T cell receptor (beta chain) was determined in a study of identifying expanded T cells in peripheral blood. The CDR3 runs to 16 residues. Germline V gene data show CDR1 as SGHRS and CDR2 as YFSETQ. V dropped 4 bases and J dropped 1; count of bases not matched to a gene: 6. Overall study results and limits: Differentially abundant clones: roughly 1.2 between replicates, just under 17 at around 15 days, 19 to 20 at four.

Sequencing used immunoSEQ multiplex PCR; TCRdb keeps in-frame clones, though not all of them. The profile shows some 100,000 clones, around 89% of them singletons. About this clone: Antigen unknown.

This clonotype was sampled from a person aged 18 to 75 in good health. Sequencing used blood. The rearrangement uses TRBV5-1 and TRBJ2-3; 10 bases map to TRBD2. The CDR3 spells CASSPPGLAGTDTQYF. Written as DNA, the CDR3 is TGCGCCAGCAGCCCGCCCGGACTAGCGGGCACAGATACGCAGTATTTT.